This paragraph reports one T cell receptor beta chain. Its antigen is as yet unknown. The entry originates in a study of beta chain features in type 1 diabetes. Findings and caveats of the study: Within the patient group, naive, central memory and Treg TCRB repertoires appeared more similar to each other than within healthy donors. Patients with type 1 diabetes showed fewer VDJ junction insertions and more deletions. For Type 1 diabetes patients, all four CD4+ subsets carried TCRB CDR3s that were moderately but significantly shorter.

CD45RO/CCR7/CD25/CD127/CD95/CD27 staining was used to isolate CD4+ naive, central memory, regulatory and stem cell-like memory cells by sorting. Expressed TCRB transcripts were sequenced because the entire RNA isolate underwent reverse transcription. TCRdb's table, derived via immunoSEQ multiplex PCR, lists solely in-frame clones and lacks some. The table lists 150,000 to 190,000 clones, less than 9.5% of them singletons. The source is a young man in good health. The sequenced material came from central memory CD4+ T cells from blood.

CDR3 residues: CASSVVAGAATDTQYF. In nucleotides, the CDR3 is TGTGCCAGCAGCGTAGTAGCGGGGGCGGCGACAGATACGCAGTATTTT. This sequence joins TRBV9 and TRBJ2-3; 9 nucleotides agree with TRBD2. Per the germline V gene, CDR1 is SGDLS and CDR2 is YYNGEE. CDR3 size: 16 residues. With V trimmed by 0 bases and J by 3 bases, 5 bases remained unmatched.